This TCR beta chain came from a study of shared clonotypes between healthy human individuals. The wider study: Plates per donor: three CD4 naive, three CD4 memory, two CD8 naive, one CD8 memory.

The donors, healthy adults who were HIV-negative, had experienced no recent acute infections or vaccinations. Each subset's genomic DNA was shared equally among a number of immunoSEQ plates. The assay was immunoSEQ multiplex PCR, and TCRdb's table has in-frame clones only and misses some. The sample lists 2 million to 2.5 million clones, less than 95% occurring once. This CDR3 comprises 13 residues. CDR1 is MDHEN and CDR2 is SYDVKM in the germline V gene. V was pared by 6 bases and J by 8 bases, with 9 bases of the junction left unmatched. Worth noting for this clone: The antigen is not known.

Study-wide findings and caveats: Sharing of clonotypes among donors was expected to vary with sequencing depth.

The sample consisted of naive CD4+ T cells from PBMCs. The subset is: CD45RA+ positively selected. V and J are TRBV28 and TRBJ1-2; 7 bases match TRBD1. This receptor was obtained from a man younger than 30 in good health. Some clones in this sample may be carry-over from other donors' samples. The chain's CDR3 is CASSQDRIRGYTF. Written as DNA, the CDR3 is TGTGCCAGCAGCCAGGACAGGATCAGGGGCTACACCTTC.